This TCR beta chain was recovered during a study of blood T cell repertoires in COVID-19. Overall study: The origin of the acute and convalescent COVID-19 samples was the United States, Italy and Spain. The cDNA or gDNA used as material had been derived from T cells, B-cell-depleted T cells, or PBMCs.

Per the study methods: Estimates of nucleated cell counts were drawn from the amplification of reference gene primers. Here immunoSEQ multiplex PCR was the method, and the copy in TCRdb shows in-frame clones only, minus some. V and J calls and clone size are as listed in that table; D and trimming were resolved from the DNA. In the table there are about 260,000 clones, roughly 86% of which are singletons. The TCR originated in a human donor in a cohort sampled during active COVID-19. Source material: peripheral blood.

CDR3 in DNA: TGTGCCAGCAGTGCTTACAAGGGGGCCCCCTCCTACAATGAGCAGTTCTTC. It translates to CASSAYKGAPSYNEQFF. The chain joins TRBV25-1 to TRBJ2-1; 7 bases are shared with TRBD1. The CDR3 contains 17 residues. V was clipped by 4 bases and J by 0 bases; unmatched bases: 9. The germline gives CDR1 MGHDK, CDR2 SYGVNS.